Below, 18 T cell receptor beta chains from the same sample are listed, as sequenced in a study of blood T cell repertoires in COVID-19. Here immunoSEQ multiplex PCR was the method, and the copy in TCRdb shows in-frame clones only, minus some. The sample holds about 190,000 clones, approximately 88% seen once. Source material: peripheral blood. The receptors derive from a man aged 40-49 years with acute or convalescent COVID-19.

This clone was observed once. The rearrangement joins TRBV18 to TRBJ1-2, with a possible D match to TRBD1 (6 bases). Trimming removed 0 bases at V and 4 bases at J, with 12 bases between. This CDR3 has 15 amino acids. CDR1 and CDR2 (germline): KGHSH, LQKENI. CDR3 nucleotide sequence: TGTGCCAGCTCACCACCCAACAGGGAGCCCTATGGCTACACCTTC. Translating gives CASSPPNREPYGYTF. Drawing the rest from reference TRBV18 and TRBJ1-2, the complete variable domain is NAGVMQNPRHLVRRRGQEARLRCSPMKGHSHVYWYRQLPEEGLKFMVYLQKENIIDESGMPKERFSAEFPKEGPSILRIQQVVRGDSAAYFCASSPPNREPYGYTFGSGTRLTVV.

This clone is a singleton in its sample. The rearrangement joins TRBV10-3 to TRBJ1-4, with 11 positions matching TRBD1. The V segment lost 8 bases and the J segment 2 bases; nucleotides outside the gene matches: 1. The CDR3 covers 14 residues. Germline V gene data show CDR1 as ENHRY and CDR2 as SYGVKD. The CDR3 is CAIGQGATNEKLFF. CDR3 DNA: TGTGCCATCGGACAGGGGGCTACTAATGAAAAACTGTTTTTT.

V gene TRBV28 combines with J gene TRBJ1-2; D uncertain. Trimming took off 3 bases at V and 2 bases at J, with 10 bases between the two ends. The germline V gene has CDR1 MDHEN and CDR2 SYDVKM. The CDR3 has 14 amino acids. The CDR3 sequence is CASSLEQWNYGYTF. CDR3 nucleotides: TGTGCCAGCAGTTTGGAACAGTGGAACTATGGCTACACCTTC.

This sequence joins TRBV7-2 and TRBJ2-7, with unresolved D. This CDR3 contains 15 residues. V lost 5 bases and J lost 4, with 18 bases in between. Germline CDR1 is SGHTA and CDR2 is FQGNSA. The CDR3 bases are TGTGCCAGCAGCCCCACGGCCAGGATGAGTTACGAGCAGTACTTC. Residues: CASSPTARMSYEQYF.

The count of this clone is one. The chain joins TRBV7-6 to TRBJ2-7; the match to TRBD2 covers 9 bases. Trimming cost V 1 base and J 6 bases; bases outside gene matches: 13. The CDR3 sequence is 17 residues long. Germline V gene data show CDR1 as SGHVS and CDR2 as FNYEAQ. CDR3 in DNA: TGTGCCAGCAGCTTAGTTCCGGTCGGCGGGGGGGTCTCCGAGCAGTACTTC. It translates to CASSLVPVGGGVSEQYF.

The sample holds a few counts of this clone. The chain links TRBV2 to TRBJ2-1, with TRBD2 identical over 8 bases. The trim removed 4 bases at V and 4 bases at J, leaving 3 bases unmatched. The germline CDR1 and CDR2 sequences are SNHLY and FYNNEI. The length of the CDR3 is 14 residues. The CDR3 DNA reads TGTGCCAGCAGTGCAGTAGCGGGATACAATGAGCAGTTCTTC. Translating it yields CASSAVAGYNEQFF.

The rearrangement uses TRBV21-1 and TRBJ2-1; the listed D gene, TRBD2, was not tested against the DNA. TRBV21-1 is deemed a pseudogene. The CDR3 runs 14 residues. CDR3 protein: CASSKWGGPNEQFF. CDR3 DNA sequence: TGTGCCAGCAGCAAATGGGGGGGCCCCAATGAGCAGTTCTTC.

The chain recombines TRBV6-6 with TRBJ1-3; a weak D match, TRBD1 (5 bases). V shed 2 bases and J shed 0 bases, with 11 bases lying between them. The V gene's germline CDR1 is MNHNY and CDR2 SVGAGI (reference sequence). CDR3 length: 16 residues. The CDR3 reads CASSYDSSNSGNTIYF. The CDR3 nucleotides read TGTGCCAGCAGTTACGACAGTTCCAACTCTGGAAACACCATATATTTT.

This chain links TRBV29-1 with TRBJ1-2; D unclear. The CDR3 contains 12 residues. V dropped 3 bases and J dropped 6 bases, with 11 bases sitting between them. Looked up from germline, CDR1 is SQVTM and CDR2 is ANQGSEA. CDR3 sequence: CSVERGSDGYTF. CDR3 nucleotide sequence: TGCAGCGTTGAGCGCGGTAGCGATGGCTACACCTTC.

The table lists this clone with a few counts. This rearrangement joins TRBV7-2 to TRBJ1-1; tentatively, D is TRBD1 (5 bases). The CDR3 is 14 residues long. The germline CDR1 and CDR2 sequences are SGHTA and FQGNSA. Trimming cost V 0 bases and J 4 bases, with 9 bases left between them. Written as DNA, the CDR3 is TGTGCCAGCAGCTTAGCAGGGGTGGGCACTGAAGCTTTCTTT. Protein product: CASSLAGVGTEAFF.

The rearrangement uses TRBV25-1 and TRBJ1-1; D is undetermined. Germline V gene data show CDR1 as MGHDK and CDR2 as SYGVNS. V was trimmed by 2 bases and J by 0 bases, leaving 13 bases between them. The CDR3 consists of 16 residues. CDR3 amino acids: CASSETRRGLNTEAFF. CDR3 in DNA: TGTGCCAGCAGTGAAACGAGGCGAGGGTTGAACACTGAAGCTTTCTTT.

This clone was observed a single time. The rearrangement links TRBV2 to TRBJ1-1, with a weak D call TRBD1 (5 bases). This CDR3 has 15 amino acids. In germline, CDR1 is SNHLY, CDR2 FYNNEI. Trimming took off 2 bases at V and 1 base at J, with 11 bases between the two ends. The chain's CDR3 is CASSESMGGNTEAFF. The DNA of the CDR3 is TGTGCCAGCAGTGAATCGATGGGGGGGAACACTGAAGCTTTCTTT.

The V and J genes are TRBV7-8 and TRBJ1-2; the match to TRBD1 covers 7 bases. There are 14 residues in the CDR3. Germline-derived CDR1 and CDR2 are SGHVS and FQNEAQ. V gave up 5 bases and J gave up 8 bases; unmatched junction bases: 11. The CDR3 reads CASSIRQGLYGYTF. The CDR3 nucleotides read TGTGCCAGCAGCATAAGACAGGGTTTGTACGGCTACACCTTC. Complete variable domain (other parts from reference TRBV7-8 and TRBJ1-2): GAGVSQSPRYKVAKRGQDVALRCDPISGHVSLFWYQQALGQGPEFLTYFQNEAQLDKSGLPSDRFFAERPEGSVSTLKIQRTQQEDSAVYLCASSIRQGLYGYTFGSGTRLTVV.

V is TRBV2 and J is TRBJ2-7; the D is unclear. Germline loops: CDR1 SNHLY, CDR2 FYNNEI. V lost 6 bases, J lost 0 bases, and 9 bases lay in between. The CDR3 has 13 amino acids. The CDR3 spells CASRPRSSYEQYF. The CDR3 DNA sequence: TGTGCCAGCAGGCCCCGGAGCTCCTACGAGCAGTACTTC. The variable domain in full, with the rest retrieved from reference TRBV2 and TRBJ2-7, is EPEVTQTPSHQVTQMGQEVILRCVPISNHLYFYWYRQILGQKVEFLVSFYNNEISEKSEIFDDQFSVERPDGSNFTLKIRSTKLEDSAMYFCASRPRSSYEQYFGPGTRLTVT.

J is TRBJ1-4 and V is TRBV7-6; D is unclear. CDR1 is SGHVS and CDR2 is FNYEAQ in the germline V gene. The CDR3 has 11 amino acids. With 5 bases removed from V and 10 bases from J, the gap between germline ends came to 8 bases. CDR3 protein: CASSAPGKLFF. The DNA of the CDR3 is TGTGCCAGCAGCGCCCCAGGAAAACTGTTTTTT.

In this sample, this clone turned up once. The chain is built from TRBV4-3 and TRBJ2-5, with TRBD2 identical over 9 bases. The CDR3 contains 15 residues. The germline gives CDR1 LGHNA, CDR2 YSLEER. The V gene end was trimmed by 3 bases and the J gene end by 6 bases; junction bases not matched to a gene: 8. CDR3: CASSQDSGGRQTQYF. CDR3 DNA: TGCGCCAGCAGCCAGGATAGCGGGGGAAGGCAGACCCAGTACTTC.

This clone was observed once. The chain joins TRBV4-3 to TRBJ2-3; tentative D call: TRBD2 (5 bases). V shed 0 bases and J shed 3 bases, with 7 bases lying between them. The germline CDR1 and CDR2 sequences are LGHNA and YSLEER. This CDR3 comprises 14 residues. CDR3 residues: CASSQDPGTDTQYF. Written as DNA, the CDR3 is TGCGCCAGCAGCCAAGATCCGGGAACAGATACGCAGTATTTT.

The gene calls are TRBV7-6 and TRBJ2-5; 9 bases agree with TRBD2. This CDR3 has 19 amino acids. Germline assignment: CDR1 SGHVS and CDR2 FNYEAQ. Trimming removed 1 base from V and 0 bases from J; junction bases left unmatched: 12. Here the CDR3 DNA reads TGTGCCAGCAGCTTAGTCGCTGCGGGACTAGCTGATGACCAAGAGACCCAGTACTTC. Residues: CASSLVAAGLADDQETQYF.